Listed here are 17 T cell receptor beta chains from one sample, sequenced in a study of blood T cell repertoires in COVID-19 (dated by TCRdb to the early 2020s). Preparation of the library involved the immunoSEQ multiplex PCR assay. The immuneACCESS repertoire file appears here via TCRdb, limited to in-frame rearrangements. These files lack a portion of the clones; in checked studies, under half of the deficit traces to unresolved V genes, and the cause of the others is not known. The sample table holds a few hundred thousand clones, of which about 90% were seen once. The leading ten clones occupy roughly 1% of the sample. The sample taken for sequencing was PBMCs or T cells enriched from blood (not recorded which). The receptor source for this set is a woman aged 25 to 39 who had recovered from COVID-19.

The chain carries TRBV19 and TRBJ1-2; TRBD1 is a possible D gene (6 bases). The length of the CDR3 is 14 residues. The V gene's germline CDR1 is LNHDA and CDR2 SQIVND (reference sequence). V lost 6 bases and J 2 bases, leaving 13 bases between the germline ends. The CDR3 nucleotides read TGTGCCAGTAGCCGACAGGTGAGGAACTATGGCTACACCTTC. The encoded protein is CASSRQVRNYGYTF.

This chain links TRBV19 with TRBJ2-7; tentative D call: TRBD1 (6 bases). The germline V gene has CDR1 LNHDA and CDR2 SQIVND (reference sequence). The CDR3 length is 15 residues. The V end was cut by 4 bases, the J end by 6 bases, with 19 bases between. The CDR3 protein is CASSTVQGPGSEQYF. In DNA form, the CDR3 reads TGTGCCAGTAGTACCGTACAGGGACCGGGATCCGAGCAGTACTTC. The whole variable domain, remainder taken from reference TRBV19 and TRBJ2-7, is DGGITQSPKYLFRKEGQNVTLSCEQNLNHDAMYWYRQDPGQGLRLIYYSQIVNDFQKGDIAEGYSVSREKKESFPLTVTSAQKNPTAFYLCASSTVQGPGSEQYFGPGTRLTVT.

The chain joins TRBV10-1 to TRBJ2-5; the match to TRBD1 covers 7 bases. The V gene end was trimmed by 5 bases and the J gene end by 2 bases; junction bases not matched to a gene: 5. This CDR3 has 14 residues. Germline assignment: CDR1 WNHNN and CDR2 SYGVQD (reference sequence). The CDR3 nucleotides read TGCGCCAGCAGTATGGGACAGATACAAGAGACCCAGTACTTC. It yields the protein CASSMGQIQETQYF.

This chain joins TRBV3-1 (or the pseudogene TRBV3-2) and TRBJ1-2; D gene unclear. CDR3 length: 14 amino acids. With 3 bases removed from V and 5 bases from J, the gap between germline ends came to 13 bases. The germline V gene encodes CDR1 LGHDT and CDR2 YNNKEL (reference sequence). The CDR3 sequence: CASSQAPHRYGYTF. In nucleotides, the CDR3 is TGTGCCAGCAGCCAGGCCCCTCACCGTTATGGCTACACCTTC.

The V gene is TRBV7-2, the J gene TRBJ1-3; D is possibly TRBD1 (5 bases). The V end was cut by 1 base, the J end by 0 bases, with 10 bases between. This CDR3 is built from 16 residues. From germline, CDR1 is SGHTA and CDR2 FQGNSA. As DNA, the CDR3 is TGTGCCAGCAGCTTAGACGTTGGGGCCTCTGGAAACACCATATATTTT. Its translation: CASSLDVGASGNTIYF. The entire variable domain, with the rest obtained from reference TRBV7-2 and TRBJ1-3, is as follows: GAGVSQSPSNKVTEKGKDVELRCDPISGHTALYWYRQSLGQGLEFLIYFQGNSAPDKSGLPSDRFSAERTGGSVSTLTIQRTQQEDSAVYLCASSLDVGASGNTIYFGEGSWLTVV.

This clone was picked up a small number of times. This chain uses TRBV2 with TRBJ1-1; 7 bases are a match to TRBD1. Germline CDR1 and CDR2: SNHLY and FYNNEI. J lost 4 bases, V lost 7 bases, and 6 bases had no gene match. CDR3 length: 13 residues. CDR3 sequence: CASIGGEGTEAFF. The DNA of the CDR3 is TGTGCCAGCATAGGGGGCGAGGGCACTGAAGCTTTCTTT.

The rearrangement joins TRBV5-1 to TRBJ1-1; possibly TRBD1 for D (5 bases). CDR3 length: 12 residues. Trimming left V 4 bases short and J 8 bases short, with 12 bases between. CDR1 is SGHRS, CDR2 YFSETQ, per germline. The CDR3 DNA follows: TGCGCCAGCAGCCTTGGACAATCAGAAGCTTTCTTT. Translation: CASSLGQSEAFF.

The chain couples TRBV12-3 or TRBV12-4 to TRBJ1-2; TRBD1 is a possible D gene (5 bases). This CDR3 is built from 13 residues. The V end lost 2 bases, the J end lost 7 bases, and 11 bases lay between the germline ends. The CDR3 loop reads CASSLRGLRGYTF. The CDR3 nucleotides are TGTGCCAGCAGTTTAAGGGGTCTCCGTGGCTACACCTTC.

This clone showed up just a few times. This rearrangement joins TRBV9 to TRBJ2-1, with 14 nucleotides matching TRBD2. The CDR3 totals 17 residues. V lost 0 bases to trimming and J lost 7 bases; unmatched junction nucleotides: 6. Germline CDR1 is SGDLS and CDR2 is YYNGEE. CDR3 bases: TGTGCCAGCAGCGTAGCTGAAGGACTAGCGGGGGGTAATGAGCAGTTCTTC. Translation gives CASSVAEGLAGGNEQFF.

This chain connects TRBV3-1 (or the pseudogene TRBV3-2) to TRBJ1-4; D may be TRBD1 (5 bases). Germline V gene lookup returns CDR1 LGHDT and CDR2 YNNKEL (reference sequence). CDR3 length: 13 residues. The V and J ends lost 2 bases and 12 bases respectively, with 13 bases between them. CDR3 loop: CASSQKRETELFF. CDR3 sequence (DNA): TGTGCCAGCAGCCAAAAGCGAGAGACAGAACTGTTTTTT.

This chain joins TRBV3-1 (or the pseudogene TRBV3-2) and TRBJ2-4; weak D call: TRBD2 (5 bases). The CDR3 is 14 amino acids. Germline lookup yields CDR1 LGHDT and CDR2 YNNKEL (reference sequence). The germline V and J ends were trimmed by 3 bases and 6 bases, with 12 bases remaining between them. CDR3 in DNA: TGTGCCAGCAGCCAGTCGGGGATGGGAAACATTCAGTACTTC. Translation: CASSQSGMGNIQYF.

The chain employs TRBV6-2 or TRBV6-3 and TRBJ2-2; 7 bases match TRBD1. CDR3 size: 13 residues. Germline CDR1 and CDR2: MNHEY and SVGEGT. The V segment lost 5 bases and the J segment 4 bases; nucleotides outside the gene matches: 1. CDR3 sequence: CASSDRVTGELFF. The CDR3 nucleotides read TGTGCCAGCAGTGACAGGGTCACCGGGGAGCTGTTTTTT.

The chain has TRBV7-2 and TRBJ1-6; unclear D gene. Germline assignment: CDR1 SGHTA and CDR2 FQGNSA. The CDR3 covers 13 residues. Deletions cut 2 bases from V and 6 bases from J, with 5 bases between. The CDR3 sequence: CASSLYGNSPLHF. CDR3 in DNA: TGTGCCAGCAGCTTATACGGTAATTCACCCCTCCACTTT. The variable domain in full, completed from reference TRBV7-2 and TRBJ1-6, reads GAGVSQSPSNKVTEKGKDVELRCDPISGHTALYWYRQSLGQGLEFLIYFQGNSAPDKSGLPSDRFSAERTGGSVSTLTIQRTQQEDSAVYLCASSLYGNSPLHFGNGTRLTVT.

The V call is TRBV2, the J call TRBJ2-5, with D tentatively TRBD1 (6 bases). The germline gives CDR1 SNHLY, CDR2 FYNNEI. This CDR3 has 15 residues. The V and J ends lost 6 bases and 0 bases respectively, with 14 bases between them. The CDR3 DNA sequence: TGTGCCAGCAGAAAGGACAGAAGATACCAAGAGACCCAGTACTTC. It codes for CASRKDRRYQETQYF.

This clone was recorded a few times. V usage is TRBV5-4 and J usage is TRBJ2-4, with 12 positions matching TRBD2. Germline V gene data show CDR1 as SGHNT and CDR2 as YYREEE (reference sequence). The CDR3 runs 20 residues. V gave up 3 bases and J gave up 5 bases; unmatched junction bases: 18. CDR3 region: CASSWGPTTSGGLYENIQYF. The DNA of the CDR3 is TGTGCCAGCAGCTGGGGGCCGACTACTAGCGGGGGGCTCTACGAAAACATTCAGTACTTC. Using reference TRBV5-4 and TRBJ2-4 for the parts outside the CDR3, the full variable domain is ETGVTQSPTHLIKTRGQQVTLRCSSQSGHNTVSWYQQALGQGPQFIFQYYREEENGRGNFPPRFSGLQFPNYSSELNVNALELDDSALYLCASSWGPTTSGGLYENIQYFGAGTRLSVL.

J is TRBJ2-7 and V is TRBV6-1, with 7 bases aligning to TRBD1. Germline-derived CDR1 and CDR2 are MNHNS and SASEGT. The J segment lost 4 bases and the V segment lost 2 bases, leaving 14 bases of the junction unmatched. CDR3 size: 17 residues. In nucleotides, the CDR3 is TGTGCCAGCAGTGAAAAAGCAGGGGGATCCTACCCGTACGAGCAGTACTTC. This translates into CASSEKAGGSYPYEQYF.

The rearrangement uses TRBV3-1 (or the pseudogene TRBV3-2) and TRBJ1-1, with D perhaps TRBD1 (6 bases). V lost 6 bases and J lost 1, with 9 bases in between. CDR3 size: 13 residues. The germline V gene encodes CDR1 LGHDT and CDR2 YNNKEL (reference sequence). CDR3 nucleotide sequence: TGTGCCAGCAGACAACAGGGGAACACTGAAGCTTTCTTT. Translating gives CASRQQGNTEAFF.